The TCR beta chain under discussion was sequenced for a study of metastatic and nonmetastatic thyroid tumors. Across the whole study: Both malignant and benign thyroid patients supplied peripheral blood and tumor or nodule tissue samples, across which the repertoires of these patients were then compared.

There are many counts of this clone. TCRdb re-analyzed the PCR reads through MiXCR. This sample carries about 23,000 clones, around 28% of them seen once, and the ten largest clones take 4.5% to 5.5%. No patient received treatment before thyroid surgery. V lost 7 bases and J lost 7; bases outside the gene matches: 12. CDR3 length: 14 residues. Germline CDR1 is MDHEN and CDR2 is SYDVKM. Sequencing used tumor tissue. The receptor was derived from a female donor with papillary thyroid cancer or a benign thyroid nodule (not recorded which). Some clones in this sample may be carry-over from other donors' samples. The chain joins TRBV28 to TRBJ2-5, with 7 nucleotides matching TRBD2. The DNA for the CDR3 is TGTGCCAGCAACGAGGGGCTCCGCGGGGGGACCCAGTACTTC. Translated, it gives CASNEGLRGGTQYF.